The present TCR beta chain was sequenced within a study of T cell responses to AZD1222 COVID-19 vaccine. The study's findings and limits: Spike-specific TCR breadth and depth both grew after two AZD1222 doses. Among the donors, most were white British and more were female, and clonal diversity was possibly underestimated.

A note on this clone: Antigen unknown.

Germline V gene lookup returns CDR1 KGHSH and CDR2 LQKENI. The CDR3 is made up of 15 amino acids. V shed 2 bases, J shed 6 bases, and the junction held 7 bases outside the gene matches. Profiling relied on immunoSEQ multiplex PCR, and the TCRdb table lists in-frame clones only, not all of them. The sample contains about 130,000 clones, just over 90% of which appear only once. Analyses pooled second doses at about 4 or about 12 weeks. The sequence came from an adult who received the AZD1222 COVID-19 vaccine. The chain couples TRBV18 to TRBJ2-7, with TRBD1 matching 10 bases. Source: peripheral blood, taken 28 days after the second AZD1222 dose. This CDR3 is CASSPGTGDLFEQYF. The DNA of the CDR3 is TGTGCCAGCTCACCAGGGACAGGGGACCTGTTCGAGCAGTACTTC.